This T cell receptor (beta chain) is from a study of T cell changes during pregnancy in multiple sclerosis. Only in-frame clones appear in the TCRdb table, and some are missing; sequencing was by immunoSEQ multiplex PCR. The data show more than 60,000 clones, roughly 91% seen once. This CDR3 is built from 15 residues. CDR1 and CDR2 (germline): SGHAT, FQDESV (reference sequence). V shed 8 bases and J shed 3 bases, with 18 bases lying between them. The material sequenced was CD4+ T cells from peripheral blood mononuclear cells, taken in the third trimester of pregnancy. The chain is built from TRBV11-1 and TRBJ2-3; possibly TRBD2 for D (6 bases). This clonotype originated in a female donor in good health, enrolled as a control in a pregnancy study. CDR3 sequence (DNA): TGTGCCAGCGGAGAATGGGACTTACTGACAGATACGCAGTATTTT. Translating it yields CASGEWDLLTDTQYF. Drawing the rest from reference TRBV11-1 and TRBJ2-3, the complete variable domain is EAEVAQSPRYKITEKSQAVAFWCDPISGHATLYWYRQILGQGPELLVQFQDESVVDDSQLPKDRFSAERLKGVDSTLKIQPAELGDSAMYLCASGEWDLLTDTQYFGPGTRLTVL.